This record covers a single T cell receptor (beta chain). Its antigen is not yet known. No per-base quality is available; no much larger clone lies one base away. The germline V gene (reference sequence) yields LNHDA for CDR1 and SQIVND for CDR2. CDR3 length: 16 amino acids, cysteine to phenylalanine. Only the CDR3 DNA is retained, 48 bases long and in frame from the first base. Trimming costs V 5 bases and J 6 bases, and their ends lie 23 bases apart. Using the deep immunoSEQ assay, multiplex PCR amplified TCR CDR3 regions from genomic DNA. Extracted genomic DNA from each cell subset was spread evenly across all wells of several immunoSEQ 96-well plates, with each plate serving as a replicate. For sorted subsets, approximately 0.2 ug of genomic DNA, equivalent to 25,000 to 30,000 T cell genomes, went into each replicate PCR. Purified libraries were quantified with a Qubit 3.0 fluorometer, sized on a Bioanalyzer 2100, and re-quantified with the KAPA Library Quantification kit. Each immunoSEQ 96-well plate was sequenced on its own single-read 150-cycle Illumina NextSeq 550 flow cell. Per the original workflow: Because only junctional sequences without quality scores were contained in the immunoSEQ output, filtering matching that applied to full-length reads could not be performed. Sequences were annotated with PyIR, a Python wrapper for IgBLAST v1.9, and V/J genes and CDR3 were assigned using IMGT germline references. Any read was removed if the V/J assignment was weak (E-value above 1e-6), the CDR3 was missing, or the read contained stop codons, out-of-frame junctions, or ambiguous translated residues. V3J clonotypes were defined as sequences sharing an identical inferred V gene, J gene, and CDR3 amino acid sequence. The percentage overlap between two repertoires was calculated by dividing the number of shared unique clonotypes by the size of the smaller repertoire. Repertoire richness was assessed with RTK rarefaction, the Chao1 estimator, and Recon v2.1 estimates of unobserved clonotypes. Generation probabilities for all TCRbeta clonotypes obtained by the gDNA method from a handful of donors were computed using OLGA. TCRdb obtained this table from immuneACCESS and retained in-frame rearrangements with V and J assigned. These tables miss some clones; where compared with another copy, unresolved V genes account for less than half of the shortfall, and the remainder is unexplained. V, J and clone size are those of that table, while D and trimming were read from the DNA. This sample lists approximately 640,000 clones; about two thirds were detected once. The ten largest make up 1.8% of the sample.

The source of the sample is a study of shared clonotypes between healthy human individuals (dated by TCRdb to the early 2020s). Context from the whole study: A couple of women and three men aged 18 to 49 years were included in the cohort. For each donor, CD4 naive and CD4 memory were each given three plates, CD8 naive was given two plates, and CD8 memory was given one plate. The study deeply sequenced blood TCR repertoires of about 5 healthy adults to estimate repertoire size and the extent of clonotype sharing between individuals. Libraries were prepared and TCR repertoires were sequenced by different laboratories using diverse techniques, in order to increase sequencing depth and limit assay-specific biases. Between about 0.85 and 9.5 billion PBMCs per donor were obtained by leukapheresis. General conclusions and limits of the study: Pairwise subsampling led to the expectation that sequencing depth would affect the degree of clonotype sharing among donors. Clonotypes shared by all four sorted-subset donors showed higher generation probabilities than non-shared clonotypes. Naive subsets generally had larger estimated clonotype richness than memory subsets did. Sampling was limited to blood, and TCR repertoires in tissue likely differ from TCR repertoires in blood. The small number of donors limited the genetic and exposure-history diversity represented. Even with the large sequencing depth, rarefaction of the sorted-subset datasets indicated that sequencing was incomplete. Sharing across a handful of donors was observed for approximately 5% of naive CD4, under 4% of naive CD8, 2% to 2.5% of memory CD4, and about 0.4% of memory CD8 clonotypes.

Healthy HIV-negative adults with no recently reported acute infections or vaccinations were included as donors. All donors were Caucasian adults living in Nashville, Tennessee, USA. CD4+ T cells were enriched through magnetic negative selection, after which naive cells were positively selected on CD45RA and the remaining negative fraction served as the memory subset. Blood was obtained by leukapheresis, after which PBMCs were separated by Ficoll-Histopaque density gradient centrifugation and cryopreserved in liquid nitrogen vapor phase. Purity and quantity of every magnetically sorted T cell population were checked by analytical flow cytometry. Genomic DNA was isolated from every sorted fraction and measured by UV absorbance on a Nanodrop 2000c.

The chain is encoded by TRBV19 joined to TRBJ2-7; TRBD2 is perhaps the D gene, given 7 matching bases. The source is a woman aged 25 to 39 in good health. Sequencing was carried out using memory CD4+ T cells sorted from blood. Read against the paper, the sample's cell subset or site label means: CD45RA-negative fraction. CDR3 reads: CASSPNGGGRAGEQYF. The DNA sequence is given as TGTGCCAGTAGTCCAAACGGGGGCGGGAGAGCTGGCGAGCAGTACTTC.